Listed below are T cell receptor beta chains from one sample, sequenced in a study of T-cell memory formation after mild COVID-19. Each CDR3 protein is one row after TCRdb ran MiXCR on the 5' RACE reads. There are tens of thousands of distinct CDR3 sequences in the sample; 15% to 20% occur only once, and 1.1% to 1.5% lies in the top ten. Specimen: PBMCs or a T cell subset sorted from them (not recorded which). All receptors come from an adult who had mild COVID-19 (a few samples of this study predate the infection). Cell type and time point are not known. The CDR3 runs from the conserved cysteine through the conserved F or W. The D gene is left open where the match is weak. Clone size is stated in some rows and not others, as once, few, many or a class when expanded.

D gene	V gene	J gene	clone size	CDR3 protein	CDR3 DNA
-	TRBV7-9	TRBJ2-5	few	CASSPTWYQETQYF	TGTGCCAGCAGCCCGACTTGGTACCAAGAGACCCAGTACTTC
TRBD1	TRBV18	TRBJ2-1	many	CASSPRGTGGYNEQFF	TGTGCCAGCTCACCACGCGGGACAGGGGGCTACAATGAGCAGTTCTTC
-	TRBV2	TRBJ2-7	-	CASSEDKGGLFYEQYF	TGTGCCAGCAGTGAAGATAAGGGGGGCCTGTTCTACGAGCAGTACTTC
-	TRBV7-2	TRBJ2-7	-	CASSLVGGRREQYF	TGTGCCAGCAGCTTAGTAGGGGGGAGGCGGGAGCAGTACTTC
TRBD1	TRBV6-5	TRBJ2-7	many	CASRRGQGSGSYEQYF	TGTGCCAGCAGAAGGGGGCAGGGGTCGGGCTCCTACGAGCAGTACTTC
-	TRBV7-9	TRBJ2-7	many	CASSRQYEQYF	TGTGCCAGCAGCCGCCAGTACGAGCAGTACTTC
TRBD1	TRBV29-1	TRBJ2-7	many	CSVTRQGSSYEQYF	TGCAGCGTTACCAGACAGGGGAGCTCCTACGAGCAGTACTTC
-	TRBV5-1	TRBJ2-7	many	CASSSGNGIYEQYF	TGCGCCAGCAGCTCCGGTAACGGAATCTACGAGCAGTACTTC
-	TRBV7-2	TRBJ2-5	many	CASSFPGSIETQYF	TGTGCCAGCAGCTTTCCGGGAAGCATAGAGACCCAGTACTTC
-	TRBV5-1	TRBJ1-1	-	CASSSGSGNTEAFF	TGCGCCAGCAGCTCCGGGTCGGGGAACACTGAAGCTTTCTTT
-	TRBV7-9	TRBJ2-7	many	CASNVGQGHYEQYF	TGTGCCAGCAACGTCGGGCAGGGTCACTACGAGCAGTACTTC
-	TRBV12-3/TRBV12-4	TRBJ2-1	many	CASSSLGGSYNEQFF	TGTGCCAGCAGCTCCCTTGGGGGGTCCTACAATGAGCAGTTCTTC
TRBD1	TRBV5-1	TRBJ1-5	many	CASSVGTGDAPQHF	TGCGCCAGCAGCGTCGGGACAGGGGATGCGCCCCAGCATTTT
-	TRBV14	TRBJ2-3	-	CASSQERSIYTDTQYF	TGTGCCAGCAGCCAGGAGCGGAGTATTTACACAGATACGCAGTATTTT
-	TRBV7-3	TRBJ2-2	many	CASGTSNTGELFF	TGTGCCAGCGGGACCTCGAACACCGGGGAGCTGTTTTTT
-	TRBV14	TRBJ2-5	-	CASSRIGVVETQYF	TGTGCCAGCAGCCGAATCGGGGTTGTCGAGACCCAGTACTTC
TRBD2	TRBV18	TRBJ2-1	many	CASSPTLAGQMHSYNEQFF	TGTGCCAGCTCACCAACCCTAGCGGGACAAATGCACTCCTACAATGAGCAGTTCTTC
-	TRBV5-1	TRBJ1-1	once	CASSPWQVNTEAFF	TGCGCCAGCAGCCCCTGGCAGGTGAACACTGAAGCTTTCTTT
TRBD2	TRBV4-2	TRBJ2-3	many	CASSQTSGRTDTQYF	TGTGCCAGCAGCCAAACTAGCGGGAGGACAGATACGCAGTATTTT
-	TRBV12-3/TRBV12-4	TRBJ2-7	many	CASSFPQTLYEQYF	TGTGCCAGCAGTTTCCCACAGACCCTCTACGAGCAGTACTTC
-	TRBV25-1	TRBJ1-2	-	CASSRRDGRSYGYTF	TGTGCCAGCAGTCGCCGGGACGGGCGTTCCTATGGCTACACCTTC
-	TRBV5-1	TRBJ1-3	many	CASSLEGSGNTIYF	TGCGCCAGCAGCTTGGAGGGCTCTGGAAACACCATATATTTT
TRBD1	TRBV5-1	TRBJ1-2	many	CASSTTGSNGYTF	TGCGCCAGCAGCACGACAGGGAGCAACGGCTACACCTTC
TRBD2	TRBV7-3	TRBJ2-3	many	CASSPRTSGGSDTQYF	TGTGCCAGCAGCCCAAGAACTAGCGGGGGTTCAGATACGCAGTATTTT
TRBD1	TRBV7-9	TRBJ2-7	medium-sized	CASSATGDEQYF	TGTGCCAGCAGCGCGACAGGGGACGAGCAGTACTTC
TRBD1	TRBV7-2	TRBJ1-2	many	CASSSPTGAYGYTF	TGTGCCAGCAGCTCACCGACAGGGGCCTATGGCTACACCTTC
-	TRBV5-1	TRBJ2-1	-	CASSSLDRIDEQFF	TGCGCCAGCAGCTCCCTCGACAGGATCGATGAGCAGTTCTTC
-	TRBV6-2/TRBV6-3	TRBJ1-1	few	CASSPTGLGKNTEAFF	TGTGCCAGCAGCCCCACAGGGTTGGGGAAAAACACTGAAGCTTTCTTT
-	TRBV9	TRBJ1-1	many	CASSASTGLAFF	TGTGCCAGCAGCGCCTCGACAGGATTGGCTTTCTTT
TRBD1	TRBV6-6	TRBJ1-5	-	CASKGTGGSNQPQHF	TGTGCCAGCAAAGGGACAGGGGGCAGCAATCAGCCCCAGCATTTT
-	TRBV7-6	TRBJ2-3	many	CASSSSSSGEALGTQYF	TGTGCCAGCAGCTCCTCCTCCTCGGGAGAGGCGTTGGGTACGCAGTATTTT
TRBD2	TRBV4-2	TRBJ2-1	-	CASRSLAGGLGEQFF	TGTGCCAGCAGGTCCCTAGCGGGGGGGCTGGGGGAGCAGTTCTTC
-	TRBV30	TRBJ1-3	-	CAWSSGSFQIWNTIYF	TGTGCCTGGAGCTCCGGGTCCTTCCAAATCTGGAACACCATATATTTT